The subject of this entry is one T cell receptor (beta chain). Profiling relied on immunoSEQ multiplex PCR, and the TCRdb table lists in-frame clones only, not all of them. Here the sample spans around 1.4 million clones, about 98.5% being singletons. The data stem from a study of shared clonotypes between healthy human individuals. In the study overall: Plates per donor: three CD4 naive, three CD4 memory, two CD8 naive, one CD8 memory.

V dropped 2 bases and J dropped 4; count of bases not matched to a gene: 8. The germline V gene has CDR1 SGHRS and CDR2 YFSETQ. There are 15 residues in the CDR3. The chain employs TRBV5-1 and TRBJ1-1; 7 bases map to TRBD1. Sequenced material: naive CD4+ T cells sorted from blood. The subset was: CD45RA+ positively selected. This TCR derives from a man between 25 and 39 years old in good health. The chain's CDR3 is CASSFTGAVGTEAFF. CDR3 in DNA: TGCGCCAGCAGCTTTACAGGGGCAGTGGGCACTGAAGCTTTCTTT.